Below, 18 T cell receptor beta chains from the same sample are listed, as sequenced in a study of T cells in Graves' hyperthyroidism and ophthalmopathy. There were TCR beta CDR3 regions amplified from RNA transcripts. The HTBI primer set was used in a first-round RT-PCR of the TCR CDR3. Via MiXCR, TCRdb re-called the multiplex PCR reads, giving one row per CDR3 protein. Seen here are 500,000 to 550,000 distinct CDR3 sequences, roughly 20% observed once, and the top ten hold roughly 29%. The sample was blood. Source of these receptors: a man aged 18 to 29 with Graves' hyperthyroidism.

This clonotype occurred many times. The chain couples TRBV12-3 or TRBV12-4 to TRBJ1-2; possibly TRBD1 for D (5 bases). V lost 5 bases, J lost 3 bases, and 10 bases lay in between. CDR3 size: 13 residues. The CDR3 DNA reads TGTGCCAGCAGTCGCAGGGAATACTATGGCTACACCTTC. Amino acids: CASSRREYYGYTF.

This clonotype turned up a few times. The chain combines TRBV11-1 with TRBJ1-2, with D unresolved. CDR3 length: 16 residues. Germline-derived CDR1 and CDR2 are SGHAT and FQDESV (reference sequence). Trimming removed 7 bases at V and 2 bases at J, with 20 bases between. CDR3 protein: CASNPGGEYGNYGYTF. In DNA form, the CDR3 reads TGTGCCAGCAACCCGGGTGGGGAATATGGAAACTATGGCTACACCTTC. Complete variable domain (other parts from reference TRBV11-1 and TRBJ1-2): EAEVAQSPRYKITEKSQAVAFWCDPISGHATLYWYRQILGQGPELLVQFQDESVVDDSQLPKDRFSAERLKGVDSTLKIQPAELGDSAMYLCASNPGGEYGNYGYTFGSGTRLTVV.

The chain employs TRBV4-2 and TRBJ1-1; tentative D call: TRBD1 (6 bases). Per germline, CDR1 LGHNA and CDR2 YNFKEQ. Trimming shortened V by 1 base and J by 1 base, and 13 bases separated the two germline ends. The CDR3 runs to 16 residues. CDR3 nucleotides: TGTGCCAGCAGCCAAGTCGACGGACAGCAGAACACTGAAGCTTTCTTT. Protein: CASSQVDGQQNTEAFF.

Concerning this clonotype: A much larger clone is a single base away; this may be a read error. The chain recombines TRBV5-1 with TRBJ1-2; D may be TRBD1 (6 bases). Germline values: CDR1 SGHRS, CDR2 YFSETQ. V lost 2 bases and J 2 bases, leaving 13 bases between the germline ends. The CDR3 has 15 amino acids. The CDR3 loop reads CASSFPGQMNYGYTF. As DNA, the CDR3 is TGCGCCAGCAGCTTTCCGGGACAAATGAACTATGGCTACACCTTC.

In its sample, this clonotype was seen many times. The chain combines TRBV5-5 with TRBJ1-1; 8 bases agree with TRBD1. In germline, CDR1 is SGHKS, CDR2 YYEKEE (reference sequence). The V gene end was trimmed by 3 bases and the J gene end by 5 bases; junction bases not matched to a gene: 6. The CDR3 runs 14 residues. CDR3 DNA sequence: TGTGCCAGCAGCTGGACAGGGATGGGGACTGAAGCTTTCTTT. Its protein is CASSWTGMGTEAFF.

The rearrangement uses TRBV6-2 or TRBV6-3 and TRBJ1-1, with TRBD1 matching over 9 bases. The V gene end was trimmed by 8 bases and the J gene end by 3 bases; junction bases not matched to a gene: 7. The CDR3 is made up of 14 amino acids. CDR1 is MNHEY, CDR2 SVGEGT, per germline. Written as DNA, the CDR3 is TGTGCCAGCGGCACAGGGGGCGAAGACACTGAAGCTTTCTTT. Translation: CASGTGGEDTEAFF.

In its sample, this clonotype was seen many times. V is TRBV28 and J is TRBJ2-7; 7 nucleotides agree with TRBD1. V shed 4 bases, J shed 0 bases, and the junction held 9 bases outside the gene matches. The V gene's germline CDR1 is MDHEN and CDR2 SYDVKM. The CDR3 spans 16 residues. CDR3 amino acids: CASSSTGLGSSYEQYF. The CDR3 bases are TGTGCCAGCAGTTCGACAGGGTTGGGAAGCTCCTACGAGCAGTACTTC. Looking up the rest from reference TRBV28 and TRBJ2-7 gives the full variable domain: DVKVTQSSRYLVKRTGEKVFLECVQDMDHENMFWYRQDPGLGLRLIYFSYDVKMKEKGDIPEGYSVSREKKERFSLILESASTNQTSMYLCASSSTGLGSSYEQYFGPGTRLTVT.

In this sample, this clonotype turned up many times. The J gene is TRBJ1-1, the V gene TRBV12-3 or TRBV12-4; perhaps TRBD1 as D (5 bases). The CDR3 is made up of 13 amino acids. V was pared by 8 bases and J by 4 bases, with 14 bases between. CDR3 DNA: TGTGCCAGCCAGGGATCTCGAGCCACTGAAGCTTTCTTT. It translates to CASQGSRATEAFF.

In its sample, this clonotype was seen many times. This rearrangement joins TRBV3-1 to TRBJ2-7; D uncertain. From germline, CDR1 is LGHDT and CDR2 YNNKEL (reference sequence). This CDR3 contains 12 residues. Trimming took 11 bases from V and 5 from J, leaving 16 bases between them. CDR3: CAPGRVWDEQYF. The DNA of the CDR3 is TGTGCCCCCGGGCGCGTGTGGGACGAGCAGTACTTC.

The chain couples TRBV11-2 to TRBJ2-7; D possibly corresponds to TRBD1 (6 bases). The V gene's germline CDR1 is SGHAT and CDR2 FQNNGV. CDR3 length: 15 amino acids. V dropped 1 base and J dropped 1 base, with 11 bases sitting between them. In DNA, the CDR3 is TGTGCCAGCAGCTTAGGGCCCGGACAGTCCTACGAGCAGTACTTC. Translating it yields CASSLGPGQSYEQYF.

The chain couples TRBV18 to TRBJ1-5, with 10 bases fitting TRBD1. CDR3 length: 17 residues. The germline V gene has CDR1 KGHSH and CDR2 LQKENI. After removal of 0 bases from V and 0 bases from J, the junction contained 2 bases not matched to a gene. For the CDR3, the DNA is TGTGCCAGCTCACCACCGGGACAGGGGATTAGCAATCAGCCCCAGCATTTT. The encoded protein is CASSPPGQGISNQPQHF.

This clonotype has at least ten counts. The V call is TRBV4-2, the J call TRBJ1-2; tentative D call: TRBD1 (5 bases). Per germline, CDR1 LGHNA and CDR2 YNFKEQ. This CDR3 is built from 15 residues. Trimming took 0 bases from V and 6 from J, leaving 14 bases between them. The CDR3, as DNA: TGTGCCAGCAGCCAAGATCTCGGAAAAGGGGATGGCTACACCTTC. Protein product: CASSQDLGKGDGYTF.

In DNA, the CDR3 is TGTGCCAGCAGCCACGAGGATACGGGCCCGGCGAACACTGAAGCTTTCTTT. Its translation: CASSHEDTGPANTEAFF. J is TRBJ1-1 and V is TRBV5-6; D is unclear. The CDR3 has 17 residues. From germline, CDR1 is SGHDT and CDR2 YYEEEE. V lost 4 bases and J 1 base, leaving 20 bases between the germline ends.

In its sample, this clonotype was seen many times. The genes are TRBV6-5 and TRBJ1-1; D uncertain. V shed 0 bases and J shed 6 bases, with 8 bases lying between them. Germline V lookup: CDR1 MNHEY, CDR2 SVGAGI. CDR3 length equals 13 residues. The CDR3 DNA sequence: TGTGCCAGCAGTTACTCGACGGTCTCTGAAGCTTTCTTT. Protein: CASSYSTVSEAFF.

This clonotype was seen many times. The genes are TRBV15 and TRBJ2-7; D could derive from TRBD1 or TRBD2 (5 bases each). With 4 bases removed from V and 5 bases from J, the gap between germline ends came to 12 bases. CDR3 length: 13 amino acids. The V gene's germline CDR1 is LNHNV and CDR2 YYDKDF (reference sequence). The DNA of the CDR3 is TGTGCCACCAGCATGGGACCCTCGGACGAGCAGTACTTC. This sequence encodes CATSMGPSDEQYF.

Many counts were recorded for this clonotype. The rearrangement joins TRBV28 to TRBJ2-7; D not resolved. Germline values: CDR1 MDHEN, CDR2 SYDVKM. This CDR3 spans 21 amino acids. The V and J ends lost 3 bases and 2 bases respectively, with 32 bases between them. The chain's CDR3 is CASSFTPVGPQSGPITYEQYF. As DNA, the CDR3 is TGTGCCAGCAGTTTTACCCCCGTTGGCCCCCAGTCAGGTCCTATTACCTACGAGCAGTACTTC. The variable domain in full, with the rest retrieved from reference TRBV28 and TRBJ2-7, is DVKVTQSSRYLVKRTGEKVFLECVQDMDHENMFWYRQDPGLGLRLIYFSYDVKMKEKGDIPEGYSVSREKKERFSLILESASTNQTSMYLCASSFTPVGPQSGPITYEQYFGPGTRLTVT.

The V call is TRBV6-5, the J call TRBJ1-6; TRBD1 matches at 8 bases. V lost 0 bases and J lost 10; bases outside the gene matches: 5. CDR1 is MNHEY and CDR2 is SVGAGI in the germline V gene. The CDR3 length is 15 residues. The CDR3 coding sequence is TGTGCCAGCAGTTACTCGGACAGGGTTAACTCACCCCTCCACTTT. This encodes CASSYSDRVNSPLHF.

The chain recombines TRBV11-2 with TRBJ2-7; possibly TRBD1 for D (5 bases). The V gene lost 2 bases and the J gene lost 4 bases, with 21 bases spanning the gap. CDR1 and CDR2 from the germline V gene are SGHAT and FQNNGV. CDR3 length equals 17 residues. The CDR3: CASSLSNVAIPGYEQYF. The CDR3 nucleotides are TGTGCCAGCAGCTTAAGCAATGTAGCTATCCCAGGGTACGAGCAGTACTTC.